This is a list of T cell receptor beta chains from one sample in a study of blood T cell repertoires in COVID-19. Profiled with immunoSEQ multiplex PCR; TCRdb holds only in-frame clones, not every one. The sample lists tens of thousands of clones; approximately 86% were seen once. Sequenced: peripheral blood. The receptor source for this set is a man between 50 and 59 years old with active or convalescent COVID-19. Each CDR3 is given with its conserved first and last residue. D genes are given only for firm matches. Size is stated for part of the rows, as once, few or many counts, or as a class when the clone is expanded.

size	D	V	J	CDR3	DNA
NA	TRBD1	TRBV7-9	TRBJ2-1	CASSVWDRGGNEQFF	TGTGCCAGCAGCGTATGGGACAGGGGAGGTAATGAGCAGTTCTTC
NA	TRBD2	TRBV19	TRBJ2-1	CASSRGLAPGGQFF	TGTGCCAGTAGTAGGGGACTAGCGCCCGGGGGACAGTTCTTC
once	NA	TRBV4-1	TRBJ1-1	CASSQGDTWVGTEAFF	TGCGCCAGCAGCCAAGGGGACACGTGGGTCGGCACTGAAGCTTTCTTT
once	TRBD1	TRBV7-7	TRBJ2-5	CASSLAPPGTAQETQYF	TGTGCCAGCAGCTTAGCACCTCCGGGGACAGCCCAAGAGACCCAGTACTTC
NA	TRBD1	TRBV19	TRBJ1-2	CASSTGQEIYGYTF	TGTGCCAGTAGTACGGGACAGGAAATATATGGCTACACCTTC
NA	TRBD1	TRBV7-9	TRBJ2-1	CASSFGRGPYNEQFF	TGTGCCAGCAGCTTTGGCAGGGGGCCCTACAATGAGCAGTTCTTC
NA	TRBD1	TRBV30	TRBJ2-5	CAWTTGGAGETQYF	TGTGCCTGGACCACAGGGGGCGCAGGAGAGACCCAGTACTTC
NA	TRBD1	TRBV28	TRBJ1-6	CASTYRGYNSPLHF	TGTGCCAGCACGTACAGGGGCTATAATTCACCCCTCCACTTT
NA	NA	TRBV7-9	TRBJ2-7	CASSVGSYEQYF	TGTGCCAGCAGCGTCGGGAGCTACGAGCAGTACTTC
NA	NA	TRBV27	TRBJ2-3	CASSRGGPAGDTQYF	TGTGCCAGCAGTCGAGGGGGTCCGGCTGGGGATACGCAGTATTTT
NA	TRBD1	TRBV5-4	TRBJ1-2	CASSPTGNYGYTF	TGTGCCAGCAGTCCGACAGGGAACTATGGCTACACCTTC
NA	NA	TRBV2	TRBJ2-5	CASSLLGRETQYF	TGTGCCAGCAGTTTACTAGGCCGGGAGACCCAGTACTTC
once	TRBD2	TRBV6-4	TRBJ2-3	CASSDSRGGTDTQYF	TGTGCCAGCAGTGACTCGCGGGGGGGCACAGATACGCAGTATTTT
NA	NA	TRBV7-2	TRBJ2-5	CASSFGDWKETQYF	TGTGCCAGCAGCTTCGGGGACTGGAAAGAGACCCAGTACTTC
NA	NA	TRBV18	TRBJ1-1	CASSPWTDNTEAFF	TGTGCCAGCTCACCCTGGACAGACAACACTGAAGCTTTCTTT
once	NA	TRBV5-1	TRBJ1-1	CATRALERGANTEAFF	TGCGCCACCCGGGCCCTTGAGCGGGGAGCGAACACTGAAGCTTTCTTT
NA	NA	TRBV19	TRBJ1-2	CASSQGDYGYTF	TGTGCCAGTAGTCAGGGCGACTATGGCTACACCTTC
NA	TRBD1	TRBV10-2	TRBJ1-1	CASRWGQVNTEAFF	TGCGCCAGCAGGTGGGGACAGGTGAACACTGAAGCTTTCTTT
NA	TRBD1	TRBV19	TRBJ1-1	CASSLDGQGGKAFF	TGTGCCAGTAGTCTGGACGGACAGGGAGGTAAAGCTTTCTTT
few	NA	TRBV10-3	TRBJ1-3	CALGEASSGNTIYF	TGTGCCTTGGGGGAGGCGAGCTCTGGAAACACCATATATTTT
NA	NA	TRBV24-1	TRBJ2-2	CATSDVGVASNTGELFF	TGTGCCACCAGTGACGTGGGCGTCGCCTCGAACACCGGGGAGCTGTTTTTT
NA	NA	TRBV7-2	TRBJ2-7	CASSLAGALYEQYF	TGTGCCAGCAGCTTAGCTGGGGCCCTCTACGAGCAGTACTTC
NA	TRBD2	TRBV18	TRBJ2-3	CASSPTSGGAVDTQYF	TGTGCCAGCTCACCAACGTCCGGGGGGGCCGTAGATACGCAGTATTTT
NA	TRBD2	TRBV10-2	TRBJ2-2	CASSESSGGTGELFF	TGCGCCAGCAGTGAGTCGAGCGGGGGCACCGGGGAGCTGTTTTTT
NA	NA	TRBV10-3	TRBJ2-3	CAISDGANTDTQYF	TGTGCCATCAGTGATGGGGCAAACACAGATACGCAGTATTTT
NA	NA	TRBV14	TRBJ1-1	CASSRWGAEAFF	TGTGCCAGCAGCCGTTGGGGCGCTGAAGCTTTCTTT